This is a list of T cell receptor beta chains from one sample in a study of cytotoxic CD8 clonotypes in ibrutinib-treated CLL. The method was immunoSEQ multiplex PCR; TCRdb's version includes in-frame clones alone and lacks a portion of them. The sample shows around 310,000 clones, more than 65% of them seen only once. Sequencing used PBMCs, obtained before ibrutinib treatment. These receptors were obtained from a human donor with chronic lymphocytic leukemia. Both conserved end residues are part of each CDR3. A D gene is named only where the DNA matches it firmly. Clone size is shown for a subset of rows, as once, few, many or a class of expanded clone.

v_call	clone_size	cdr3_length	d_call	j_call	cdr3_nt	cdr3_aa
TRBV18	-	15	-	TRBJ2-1	TGTGCCAGCTCACCATATACTAGCCCATACAATGAGCAGTTCTTC	CASSPYTSPYNEQFF
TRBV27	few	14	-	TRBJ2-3	TGTGCCAGCAGTTTGGGCAGAACCACAGATACGCAGTATTTT	CASSLGRTTDTQYF
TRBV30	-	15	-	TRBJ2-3	TGTGCCTGGAGTTACGGGCCCGCGGGGACAGATACGCAGTATTTT	CAWSYGPAGTDTQYF
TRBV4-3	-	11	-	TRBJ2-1	TGCGCCAGCAGCCATGTCCATGAGCAGTTCTTC	CASSHVHEQFF
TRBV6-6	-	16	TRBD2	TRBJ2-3	TGTGCCAGCAGTTCGACTAGCGGGAGATCCACAGATACGCAGTATTTT	CASSSTSGRSTDTQYF
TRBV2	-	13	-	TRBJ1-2	TGTGCCAGCATGTGGGACAAACGACGTGGCTACACCTTC	CASMWDKRRGYTF
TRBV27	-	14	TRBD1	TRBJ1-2	TGTGCCAGCAGTTCCCTCAGGACAGGGTATGGCTACACCTTC	CASSSLRTGYGYTF
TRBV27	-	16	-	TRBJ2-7	TGTGCCAGCAGTTTACGAACTCGACAGGGAGGCCACGAGCAGTACTTC	CASSLRTRQGGHEQYF
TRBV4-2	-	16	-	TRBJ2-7	TGTGCCAGCAGCCAAGAGGGAATTGAGCGGTCCTACGAGCAGTACTTC	CASSQEGIERSYEQYF
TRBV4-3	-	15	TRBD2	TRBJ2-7	TGCGCCAGCAGCCAAGCCGCTAGCGGGAGATACGAGCAGTACTTC	CASSQAASGRYEQYF
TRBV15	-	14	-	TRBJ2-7	TGTGCCACCAGCAGAGAGCGGGGACAAGGCGAGCAGTACTTC	CATSRERGQGEQYF
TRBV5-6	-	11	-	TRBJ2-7	TGTGCCAGCAGCTTCACCGGCGAGCAGTACTTC	CASSFTGEQYF
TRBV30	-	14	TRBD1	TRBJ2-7	TGTGCCTGGAGCACGGGACAGGGGGCGAACGAGCAGTACTTC	CAWSTGQGANEQYF
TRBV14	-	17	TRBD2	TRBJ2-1	TGTGCCAGCAGCCAACCGACTAGCGGGAGTAGCTACAATGAGCAGTTCTTC	CASSQPTSGSSYNEQFF
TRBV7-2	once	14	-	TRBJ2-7	TGTGCCAGCAGCTTAGGGACGGATGTTTACGAGCAGTACTTC	CASSLGTDVYEQYF
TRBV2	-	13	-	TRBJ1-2	TGTGCCAGTAGGAAACGGGAGAACTATGGCTACACCTTC	CASRKRENYGYTF
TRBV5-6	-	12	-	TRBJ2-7	TGTGCCAGCAGCCGGGGCTCCTACGAGCAGTACTTC	CASSRGSYEQYF
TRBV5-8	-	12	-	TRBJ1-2	TGTGCCAGCAGCTTATTAATTCCTGGCTACACCTTC	CASSLLIPGYTF
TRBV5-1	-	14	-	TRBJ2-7	TGCGCCAGCAGCTTGGCCAGGGGTTTCGACGAGCAGTACTTC	CASSLARGFDEQYF
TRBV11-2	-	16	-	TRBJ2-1	TGTGCCAGCAGCTACCTTCTTTACGCGGTCTACAATGAGCAGTTCTTC	CASSYLLYAVYNEQFF
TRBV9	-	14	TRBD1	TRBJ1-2	TGTGCCAGCAGCGCCCGGACAGGACTATATGGCTACACCTTC	CASSARTGLYGYTF
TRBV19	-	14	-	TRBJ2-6	TGTGCCAGTAGTCAGACGTCTGGGGCCAACGTCCTGACTTTC	CASSQTSGANVLTF
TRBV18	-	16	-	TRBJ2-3	TGTGCCAGCTCACCCTCCCGGGCGGGGCGCACAGATACGCAGTATTTT	CASSPSRAGRTDTQYF
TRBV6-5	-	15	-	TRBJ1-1	TGTGCCAGCAGTTACGACATCCGGGGTGGCACTGAAGCTTTCTTT	CASSYDIRGGTEAFF
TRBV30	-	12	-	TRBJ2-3	TGTGCCTGGACTGGGATTCCAGATACGCAGTATTTT	CAWTGIPDTQYF
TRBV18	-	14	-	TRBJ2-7	TGTGCCAGCTCACCAGGAATAGATTCCTACGAGCAGTACTTC	CASSPGIDSYEQYF
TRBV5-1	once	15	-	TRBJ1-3	TGCGCCAGCAGCCTCCGGGGGGGCTCTGGAAACACCATATATTTT	CASSLRGGSGNTIYF
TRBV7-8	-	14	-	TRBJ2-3	TGTGCCAGCAGTTGGACAGAAAACACAGATACGCAGTATTTT	CASSWTENTDTQYF
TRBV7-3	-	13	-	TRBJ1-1	TGTGCCAGCAGCTTACAGGATAGGGCTGAAGCTTTCTTT	CASSLQDRAEAFF
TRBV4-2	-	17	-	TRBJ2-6	TGTGCCAGCAGCCAAGATTCTGGCAGGGCTGGGGCCAACGTCCTGACTTTC	CASSQDSGRAGANVLTF
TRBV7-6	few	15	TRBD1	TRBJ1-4	TGTGCCAGCAGCCCCAGGACAGGGACAAATGAAAAACTGTTTTTT	CASSPRTGTNEKLFF